This is a list of T cell receptor beta chains from one sample in a study of radiotherapy plus CTLA-4 blockade in lung cancer. TCRdb's table, derived via immunoSEQ multiplex PCR, lists solely in-frame clones and lacks some. The sample contains approximately 40,000 clones, approximately 83% of which appear only once. Material: peripheral blood, obtained from a patient treated with radiotherapy plus ipilimumab. These receptors all come from a human donor with non-small cell lung cancer whose response to radiotherapy plus ipilimumab could not be evaluated. The CDR3 runs from the conserved cysteine through the conserved F or W. A D gene is named only where the DNA matches it firmly. A clone size is listed for some rows: how often the clone was seen (once, few, many), or a class if it is expanded.

>NA|TRBV11-2|TRBD2|TRBJ2-3
CASSPLNSGGRSDAQYF
TGTGCCAGCAGCCCCCTCAACAGCGGGGGGAGGTCAGATGCGCAGTATTTT
>once|TRBV28|TRBD2|TRBJ2-7
CASSLMAGGHSYEQYF
TGTGCCAGCAGTTTAATGGCGGGGGGGCATTCCTACGAGCAGTACTTC
>NA|TRBV28|TRBD1|TRBJ1-1
CASARIDRGTEAFF
TGTGCCAGCGCGCGCATCGACAGGGGCACTGAAGCTTTCTTT
>NA|TRBV29-1|TRBD1|TRBJ1-1
CSVVGYDRAGTEAFF
TGCAGCGTAGTGGGATACGACAGGGCGGGCACTGAAGCTTTCTTT
>NA|TRBV5-5|TRBD2|TRBJ2-2
CASSPGLAGTGELFF
TGTGCCAGCAGCCCTGGACTAGCGGGAACCGGGGAGCTGTTTTTT
>NA|TRBV4-2|NA|TRBJ1-1
CASSRDTLNTEAFF
TGTGCCAGCAGCCGTGACACCTTGAACACTGAAGCTTTCTTT
>once|TRBV28|NA|TRBJ1-5
CASSRRNNQPQHF
TGTGCCAGCAGCCGCAGGAACAATCAGCCCCAGCATTTT
>NA|TRBV5-4|TRBD2|TRBJ2-1
CASSPGAGGAYNEQFF
TGTGCCAGCAGCCCAGGCGCGGGGGGGGCCTACAATGAGCAGTTCTTC
>NA|TRBV2|TRBD2|TRBJ2-1
CASTTGLVALGQFF
TGTGCCAGCACAACGGGACTAGTCGCGTTAGGGCAGTTCTTC
>NA|TRBV4-2|TRBD1|TRBJ2-2
CASSQDWGPGGMNTGELFF
TGTGCCAGCAGCCAAGATTGGGGACCAGGGGGTATGAACACCGGGGAGCTGTTTTTT
>NA|TRBV5-1|NA|TRBJ2-5
CASSLTGRGGTQETQYF
TGCGCCAGCAGCCTGACGGGTCGTGGAGGGACGCAAGAGACCCAGTACTTC
>NA|TRBV28|TRBD1|TRBJ1-2
CASSFLGQGINYGYTF
TGTGCCAGCAGTTTTCTCGGACAGGGAATAAACTATGGCTACACCTTC
>NA|TRBV11-3|TRBD2|TRBJ2-2
CASSRTSGRGTGELFF
TGTGCCAGCAGCCGCACTAGCGGGAGGGGCACCGGGGAGCTGTTTTTT
>NA|TRBV28|NA|TRBJ2-7
CASGVSYEQYF
TGTGCCAGCGGAGTTTCCTACGAGCAGTACTTC
>NA|TRBV29-1|TRBD1|TRBJ1-2
CSVEDPVVTGGPRGGWGYTF
TGCAGCGTTGAAGATCCCGTTGTGACAGGGGGACCGAGAGGTGGATGGGGCTACACCTTC
>NA|TRBV29-1|TRBD2|TRBJ2-7
CSVRTSGSTSDEQYF
TGCAGCGTCAGGACTAGCGGGAGTACTTCGGACGAGCAGTACTTC
>once|TRBV5-1|TRBD2|TRBJ2-7
CASSSRATSGGQEQYF
TGCGCCAGCAGCTCACGGGCGACTAGCGGGGGCCAGGAGCAGTACTTC
>NA|TRBV11-2|TRBD1|TRBJ1-2
CASSLRTGAGGYTF
TGTGCCAGCAGCCTAAGGACAGGCGCAGGTGGCTACACCTTC
>NA|TRBV5-1|NA|TRBJ2-2
CASSIGRGNTGELFF
TGCGCCAGCAGCATAGGACGGGGGAACACCGGGGAGCTGTTTTTT
>NA|TRBV6-5|TRBD1|TRBJ2-1
CASNQGALPYNEQFF
TGTGCCAGCAACCAGGGGGCACTTCCCTACAATGAGCAGTTCTTC
>NA|TRBV28|NA|TRBJ2-7
CASNFFPGQPSYEQYF
TGTGCCAGCAATTTCTTCCCGGGACAACCATCCTACGAGCAGTACTTC
>NA|TRBV27|TRBD2|TRBJ2-7
CASSLAPGLEAYEQYF
TGTGCCAGCAGCCTAGCTCCAGGACTAGAGGCCTACGAGCAGTACTTC
>NA|TRBV19|NA|TRBJ2-2
CASTDGRPINYANTGELFF
TGTGCCAGTACGGATGGGAGGCCGATAAACTATGCGAACACCGGGGAGCTGTTTTTT
>NA|TRBV6-5|TRBD1|TRBJ1-1
CASSPQRDRHTEAFF
TGTGCCAGCAGTCCCCAAAGGGACAGGCACACTGAAGCTTTCTTT
>NA|TRBV7-2|NA|TRBJ1-4
CASSLGGGRREKLFF
TGTGCCAGCAGCTTAGGCGGGGGGAGGCGGGAAAAACTGTTTTTT
>NA|TRBV27|TRBD1|TRBJ1-6
CASSLRQGAYGSPLHF
TGTGCCAGCAGTTTAAGACAGGGGGCGTACGGTTCACCCCTCCACTTT
>NA|TRBV7-9|TRBD2|TRBJ2-7
CASSLQAGDEQYF
TGTGCCAGCAGCTTACAAGCGGGAGACGAGCAGTACTTC
>NA|TRBV5-4|NA|TRBJ2-6
CASGVPGLGANVLTF
TGTGCCAGCGGGGTCCCGGGACTTGGGGCCAACGTCCTGACTTTC
>few|TRBV7-9|NA|TRBJ2-5
CASSFPRGKWGETQYF
TGTGCCAGCAGCTTCCCTAGGGGCAAATGGGGAGAGACCCAGTACTTC
>NA|TRBV19|TRBD2|TRBJ2-1
CASSIDLRLAEGDEQFF
TGTGCCAGTAGTATAGATCTTAGACTAGCGGAGGGGGATGAGCAGTTCTTC
>NA|TRBV6-5|TRBD1|TRBJ1-4
CASSLDRDEKLFF
TGTGCCAGCAGCTTGGACAGGGACGAAAAACTGTTTTTT
>NA|TRBV10-3|NA|TRBJ2-7
CAISEGGAGEQYF
TGTGCCATCAGTGAGGGGGGCGCTGGCGAGCAGTACTTC
>NA|TRBV10-2|NA|TRBJ1-5
CASSQDFSNQPQHF
TGCGCCAGCAGTCAGGACTTCAGCAATCAGCCCCAGCATTTT
>NA|TRBV10-2|NA|TRBJ1-4
CASSAGAGTNEKLFF
TGCGCCAGCAGTGCAGGGGCTGGCACTAATGAAAAACTGTTTTTT
>NA|TRBV6-5|NA|TRBJ1-5
CASSYSIQGNQPQHF
TGTGCCAGCAGTTACTCGATTCAGGGGAATCAGCCCCAGCATTTT
>NA|TRBV28|TRBD2|TRBJ2-7
CAIGGSYEQYF
TGTGCCATAGGCGGGAGCTACGAGCAGTACTTC
>NA|TRBV21-1|NA|TRBJ2-7
CASSKEGGNEQYF
TGTGCCAGCAGCAAAGAGGGGGGGAACGAGCAGTACTTC
>NA|TRBV4-3|NA|TRBJ2-1
CASSTTSSGSYNEQFF
TGCGCCAGCAGCACTACGTCCAGTGGGAGTTACAATGAGCAGTTCTTC
>NA|TRBV27|NA|TRBJ2-2
CASRPLYTGELFF
TGTGCCAGCAGACCACTGTACACCGGGGAGCTGTTTTTT
>NA|TRBV10-2|NA|TRBJ2-4
CASSPGRGGAKNIQYF
TGCGCCAGCAGCCCCGGACGTGGGGGGGCCAAAAACATTCAGTACTTC
>NA|TRBV5-1|NA|TRBJ1-6
CASSLGAGSGSPLHF
TGCGCCAGCAGCTTGGGGGCAGGGTCTGGTTCACCCCTCCACTTT
>NA|TRBV28|NA|TRBJ1-2
CASSSERPRGYTF
TGTGCCAGCAGTTCTGAACGTCCCAGGGGCTACACCTTC
>NA|TRBV6-1|NA|TRBJ2-7
CASVGGGGESYEQYF
TGTGCCAGCGTGGGGGGCGGGGGTGAGTCCTACGAGCAGTACTTC
>NA|TRBV10-3|TRBD2|TRBJ2-7
CATRLAGAYEQYF
TGTGCCACCCGACTAGCGGGGGCCTACGAGCAGTACTTC
>once|TRBV5-1|NA|TRBJ1-1
CASSLEGATEAFF
TGCGCCAGCAGCTTGGAAGGGGCCACTGAAGCTTTCTTT
>NA|TRBV10-3|NA|TRBJ2-7
CAISEDSSYEQYF
TGTGCCATCAGTGAGGACAGCTCCTACGAGCAGTACTTC
>medium-sized|TRBV4-1|NA|TRBJ1-2
CASSQGPGTTYGYTF
TGCGCCAGCAGCCAAGGTCCGGGGACAACCTATGGCTACACCTTC